This is a list of T cell receptor beta chains from one sample in a study of human T cells and chemical hapten exposure. MiXCR was run by TCRdb on the RACE reads, yielding one entry per CDR3 protein. The sample includes 350,000 to 400,000 distinct CDR3 sequences, around 6% of them seen just once. The source was whole blood, collected in connection with sensitization to the hapten diphenylcyclopropenone (DPC). The receptors come from a young woman with alopecia areata. Some clones in this sample may be carry-over from other donors' samples. Both conserved end residues are part of each CDR3. A D gene is named only where the DNA matches it firmly. Only part of the rows carry a size: once, few, many, or a class if the clone is expanded.

clone size,V gene,J gene,D gene,CDR3 DNA,CDR3 protein
many,TRBV20-1,TRBJ1-1,NA,TGCAGTGCTAGAGTACAGCGGGGGCCCACTGAAGCTTTCTTT,CSARVQRGPTEAFF
NA,TRBV7-2,TRBJ2-1,TRBD2,TGTGCCAGCAGCCCAGCGGGGGGGCCGAAGTACAATGAGCAGTTCTTC,CASSPAGGPKYNEQFF
few,TRBV29-1,TRBJ2-7,NA,TGCAGCGTTGAAGAGGGGAACGAGCAGTACTTC,CSVEEGNEQYF
many,TRBV4-2,TRBJ1-4,NA,TGTGCCAGCAGCCAAGTAGCAGGGCTTAATGAAAAACTGTTTTTT,CASSQVAGLNEKLFF
NA,TRBV6-6,TRBJ1-5,NA,TGTGCCAGCAGCCCCCAACGGGGCCTCAATCAGCCCCAGCATTTT,CASSPQRGLNQPQHF
many,TRBV4-3,TRBJ1-2,NA,TGCGCCAGCAGCCAAGTAACCAGGGAGAACTATGGCTACACCTTC,CASSQVTRENYGYTF
many,TRBV2,TRBJ1-6,NA,TGTGCCAGCAGTGAAGAAGGCAGAGAGAATTCACCCCTCCACTTT,CASSEEGRENSPLHF
few,TRBV4-2,TRBJ2-5,TRBD2,TGTGCCAGCAGCCCGAGCGGGGGGGGAAACTCACAAGAGACCCAGTACTTC,CASSPSGGGNSQETQYF
many,TRBV7-3,TRBJ1-1,NA,TGTGCCAGCAGCTACAGTACCGACACTGAAGCTTTCTTT,CASSYSTDTEAFF
NA,TRBV5-1,TRBJ1-2,NA,TGCGCCAGCAGCTTGAACGCAGCTGGCTATGGCTACACCTTC,CASSLNAAGYGYTF
few,TRBV27,TRBJ2-7,NA,TGTGCCAGCAGTTTGAAGGCTTACCGGGGGAGGTACGAGCAGTACTTC,CASSLKAYRGRYEQYF
few,TRBV6-1,TRBJ2-3,NA,TGTGCCAGCAGGGTCGGATTCACAGATACGCAGTATTTT,CASRVGFTDTQYF
many,TRBV6-5,TRBJ1-2,TRBD1,TGTGCCAGCAGTCTTACGACAGGGATTGTCAGCTATGGCTACACCTTC,CASSLTTGIVSYGYTF
many,TRBV12-3/TRBV12-4,TRBJ1-1,NA,TGTGCCAGCAGAACTTTAAGTTTAGGGCTAGGAGCTTTCTTT,CASRTLSLGLGAFF
many,TRBV12-3/TRBV12-4,TRBJ1-6,NA,TGTGCCAGCACCCCGGGGACGGCGAATTCACCCCTCCACTTT,CASTPGTANSPLHF
NA,TRBV6-5,TRBJ1-1,NA,TGTGCCAGCAGTTACGGTGTCGGGATTGTCAGAACGACTGAAGCTTTCTTT,CASSYGVGIVRTTEAFF
many,TRBV4-2,TRBJ2-2,NA,TGTGCCAGCAGCCAGGGGCTTGCGGGGGCCAACACCGGGGAGCTGTTTTTT,CASSQGLAGANTGELFF
NA,TRBV12-3/TRBV12-4,TRBJ1-1,NA,TGTGCCAGCAGTCCAGGGGTGAACACTGAAGCTTTCTTT,CASSPGVNTEAFF
few,TRBV2,TRBJ2-3,TRBD2,TGTGCCAGCACGCCTAGCGGGGGGCCTACGCAGTATTTT,CASTPSGGPTQYF
few,TRBV20-1,TRBJ2-5,TRBD2,TGCAGTGCTAGAGATCTCCTGCCTAGCGGGGGGGACCCCCCAGAGACCCAGTACTTC,CSARDLLPSGGDPPETQYF
few,TRBV5-4,TRBJ2-3,NA,TGTGCCAGCAGCTTTAAGCTGGATACGCAGTATTTT,CASSFKLDTQYF
many,TRBV6-1,TRBJ1-1,NA,TGTGCCAGCAGTGTTTTCGGGGAGATGAACACTGAAGCTTTCTTT,CASSVFGEMNTEAFF
NA,TRBV5-1,TRBJ1-1,NA,TGCGCCAGCAGCTTGGTTCCGGGGGGCACTGAAGCTTTCTTT,CASSLVPGGTEAFF
NA,TRBV6-5,TRBJ2-7,NA,TGTGCCAGCAGTTCCGGGACATTCTCCTACGAGCAGTACTTC,CASSSGTFSYEQYF
NA,TRBV15,TRBJ2-1,TRBD1,TGTGCCACCAGCAGGGCGGGACAGGGGGCAAATGAGCAGTTCTTC,CATSRAGQGANEQFF
few,TRBV6-2/TRBV6-3,TRBJ2-2,NA,TGTGCCAGCAGTACGATCGGGGAGCTGTTTTTT,CASSTIGELFF